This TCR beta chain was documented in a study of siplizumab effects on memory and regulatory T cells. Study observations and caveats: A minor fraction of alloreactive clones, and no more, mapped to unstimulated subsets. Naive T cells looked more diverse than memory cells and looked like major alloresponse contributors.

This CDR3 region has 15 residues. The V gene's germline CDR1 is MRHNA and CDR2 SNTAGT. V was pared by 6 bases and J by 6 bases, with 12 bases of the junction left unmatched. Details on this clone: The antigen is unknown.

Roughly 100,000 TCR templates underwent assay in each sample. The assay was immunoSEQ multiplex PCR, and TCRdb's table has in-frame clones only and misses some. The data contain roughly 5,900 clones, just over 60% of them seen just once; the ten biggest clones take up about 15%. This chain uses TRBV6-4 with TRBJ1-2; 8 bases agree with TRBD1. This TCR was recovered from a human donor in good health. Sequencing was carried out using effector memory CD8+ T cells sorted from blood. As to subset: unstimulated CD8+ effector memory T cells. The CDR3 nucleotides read TGTGCCAGCAGCAAACCCGGGACAGGAGGAGATGGCTACACCTTC. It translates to CASSKPGTGGDGYTF.